Sequencing of this T cell receptor beta chain was carried out in a study of Ad26.COV2.S vaccination and SARS-CoV-2 variants. Study findings and constraints: Spike-specific TCR breadth was greater in vaccine than placebo recipients. The authors reported substantial breadth in spike-specific CD8+ and CD4+ T cell responses after vaccination. Analyses that measured TCR breadth and depth may have underestimated total T cell responses. Vaccine and placebo recipients had comparable breadth of non-spike TCRs.

Produced via immunoSEQ multiplex PCR; TCRdb's table is partial and in-frame only. The sample lists tens of thousands of clones; approximately 83% were seen once. For this clone: Its target is unknown.

The TCR comes from a human donor who had recovered from COVID-19. Sequencing used peripheral blood, obtained after recovery from COVID-19.

DNA of the CDR3: TGTGCCACCAGTACAACAGAGGATTGGGGCACTGAAGCTTTCTTT. Encoded protein: CATSTTEDWGTEAFF. The chain joins TRBV24-1 to TRBJ1-1; D is uncertain. The length of the CDR3 is 15 residues. The germline V and J ends were trimmed by 6 bases and 4 bases, with 17 bases remaining between them. From germline, CDR1 is KGHDR and CDR2 SFDVKD.